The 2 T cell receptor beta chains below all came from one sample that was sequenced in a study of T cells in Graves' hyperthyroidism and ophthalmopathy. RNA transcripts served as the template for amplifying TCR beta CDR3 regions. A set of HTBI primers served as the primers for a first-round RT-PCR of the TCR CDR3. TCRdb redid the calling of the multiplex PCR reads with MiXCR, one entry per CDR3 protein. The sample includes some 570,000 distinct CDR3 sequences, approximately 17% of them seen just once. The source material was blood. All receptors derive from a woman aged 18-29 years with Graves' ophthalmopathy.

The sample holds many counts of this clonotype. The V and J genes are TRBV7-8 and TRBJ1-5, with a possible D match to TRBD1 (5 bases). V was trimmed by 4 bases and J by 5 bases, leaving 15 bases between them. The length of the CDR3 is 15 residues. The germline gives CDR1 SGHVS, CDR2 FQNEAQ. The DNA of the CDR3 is TGTGCCAGCAGCTCAGGGACCCCGGGATATCAGCCCCAGCATTTT. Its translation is CASSSGTPGYQPQHF.

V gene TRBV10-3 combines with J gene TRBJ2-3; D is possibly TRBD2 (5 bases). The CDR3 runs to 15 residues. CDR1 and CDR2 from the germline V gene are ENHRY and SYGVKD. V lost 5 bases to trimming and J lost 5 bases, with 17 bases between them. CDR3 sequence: CAISPLAERGDTQYF. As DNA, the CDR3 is TGTGCCATCAGTCCCCTAGCCGAACGGGGAGATACGCAGTATTTT.